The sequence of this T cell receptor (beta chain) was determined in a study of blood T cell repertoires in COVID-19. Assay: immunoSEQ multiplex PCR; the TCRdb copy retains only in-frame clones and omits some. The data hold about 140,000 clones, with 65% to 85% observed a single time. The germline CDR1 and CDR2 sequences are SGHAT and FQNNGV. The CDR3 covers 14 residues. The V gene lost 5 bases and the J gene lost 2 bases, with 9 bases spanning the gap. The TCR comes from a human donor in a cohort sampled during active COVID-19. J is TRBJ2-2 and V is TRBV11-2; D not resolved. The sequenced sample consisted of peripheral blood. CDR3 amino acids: CASSLPLNTGELFF. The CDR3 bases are TGTGCCAGCAGCCTTCCACTTAACACCGGGGAGCTGTTTTTT.